Following are 32 T cell receptor beta chains from one sample sequenced in a study of CXCR3-negative and CXCR3-positive naive CD8 T cells. Whole-study results and caveats: CXCR3-positive naive cells carried more hydrophobic TRB CDR3s than CXCR3-negative naive cells did.

The TRB libraries of cDNA were built by UMI-labeled 5' RACE. TCRdb reprocessed the 5' RACE reads; each CDR3 protein has one entry and no DNA is given. The repertoire table contains about 130,000 distinct CDR3 sequences. Antigens of these TCRs are unknown. The sequencing input was naive CXCR3+ CD8+ T cells from blood. Described subset: CD45RO-CCR7+CD27+CD95- naive CD8+ T cells expressing CXCR3 (TNR3+). The receptors derive from a human donor in good health. Some clones in this sample may be carry-over from other donors' samples.

The chain carries TRBV7-6 and TRBJ2-7; TCRdb reports TRBD1, a call that lacks DNA to check it against. This CDR3 spans 15 amino acids. The germline CDR1 and CDR2 sequences are SGHVS and FNYEAQ. The CDR3 loop is CASSLAPGSTYEQYF.

V is TRBV12-3 or TRBV12-4 and J is TRBJ2-5; TCRdb reports TRBD1, a call that lacks DNA to check it against. The CDR3 consists of 16 residues. This CDR3 reads CASSLEGRRRGETQYF.

This chain uses TRBV12-3 or TRBV12-4 with TRBJ1-1. The CDR3 has 12 amino acids. Here the CDR3 reads CASSARNTEAFF.

This chain uses TRBV12-3 or TRBV12-4 with TRBJ1-2; TCRdb selects TRBD1, and the lack of DNA leaves this call unchecked. The CDR3 has 16 amino acids. This chain's CDR3 is CASSFETGATNYGYTF.

CDR3 region: CATSTRRGEETQYF. The rearrangement links TRBV15 to TRBJ2-5; as DNA is missing, the TRBD1 call by TCRdb cannot be tested. The CDR3 runs to 14 residues. In germline, CDR1 is LNHNV, CDR2 YYDKDF (reference sequence).

This chain joins TRBV6-6 and TRBJ1-5; TCRdb designates TRBD1, a call that cannot be tested without DNA. Per the germline V gene, CDR1 is MNHNY and CDR2 is SVGAGI (reference sequence). This CDR3 has 13 amino acids. The CDR3 here is CASSPRPESPQHF.

The chain recombines TRBV19 with TRBJ1-1; the D call from TCRdb, TRBD1, cannot be confirmed without DNA. This CDR3 region has 12 residues. Germline loops: CDR1 LNHDA, CDR2 SQIVND (reference sequence). CDR3 sequence: CASVGANTEAFF. Full variable domain (rest looked up from reference TRBV19 and TRBJ1-1): DGGITQSPKYLFRKEGQNVTLSCEQNLNHDAMYWYRQDPGQGLRLIYYSQIVNDFQKGDIAEGYSVSREKKESFPLTVTSAQKNPTAFYLCASVGANTEAFFGQGTRLTVV.

CDR3 loop: CASRPGTRTNQPQHF. J is TRBJ1-5 and V is TRBV19; as DNA is missing, the TRBD1 call by TCRdb cannot be tested. Germline V gene lookup returns CDR1 LNHDA and CDR2 SQIVND (reference sequence). The CDR3 runs 15 residues. The complete variable domain, with remaining parts taken from reference TRBV19 and TRBJ1-5, reads DGGITQSPKYLFRKEGQNVTLSCEQNLNHDAMYWYRQDPGQGLRLIYYSQIVNDFQKGDIAEGYSVSREKKESFPLTVTSAQKNPTAFYLCASRPGTRTNQPQHFGDGTRLSIL.

The V gene is TRBV4-1, the J gene TRBJ2-4; TCRdb reports TRBD1, a call that lacks DNA to check it against. Germline V lookup: CDR1 MGHRA, CDR2 YSYEKL. The CDR3 runs to 13 residues. The CDR3 loop reads CASSQLTGDIQYF.

This chain uses TRBV29-1 with TRBJ2-3. Germline loops: CDR1 SQVTM, CDR2 ANQGSEA. The CDR3 is 15 amino acids. The CDR3 protein is CSVEAHGDDTDTQYF.

The chain couples TRBV29-1 to TRBJ2-2. Germline V gene data show CDR1 as SQVTM and CDR2 as ANQGSEA. The CDR3 is made up of 13 amino acids. CDR3 amino acids: CSVEEENTGELFF.

The chain links TRBV28 to TRBJ2-1; TCRdb's D call, TRBD2, is unchecked because there is no DNA. CDR1 is MDHEN and CDR2 is SYDVKM in the germline V gene. This CDR3 is 14 amino acids long. This CDR3 is CASSLPSAANEQFF.

The chain uses TRBV9 and TRBJ2-7; TCRdb proposes TRBD1, but this gene call is untestable without DNA. Germline lookup yields CDR1 SGDLS and CDR2 YYNGEE. The CDR3 is made up of 15 amino acids. The CDR3 spells CASSVGQGAGYEQYF.

This chain connects TRBV10-3 to TRBJ2-2; TCRdb indicates TRBD2, and absent DNA this call remains unverified. Germline V gene sequence: CDR1 ENHRY, CDR2 SYGVKD. This CDR3 comprises 16 residues. The CDR3 spells CAISPSSASNTGELFF.

The rearrangement uses TRBV7-9 and TRBJ2-7; as DNA is missing, the TRBD2 call by TCRdb cannot be tested. CDR1 and CDR2 (germline): SEHNR, FQNEAQ (reference sequence). This CDR3 spans 14 amino acids. The CDR3 is CASSSDSGGYEQYF.

The rearrangement uses TRBV4-2 and TRBJ1-1; the TRBD1 assignment by TCRdb is unverifiable without DNA. Germline V gene data show CDR1 as LGHNA and CDR2 as YNFKEQ. The CDR3 spans 14 residues. CDR3 protein: CASITGQGKGEAFF.

This chain links TRBV28 with TRBJ2-1; TCRdb lists TRBD2, though no DNA is available to test this call. The CDR3 is made up of 16 amino acids. From germline, CDR1 is MDHEN and CDR2 SYDVKM. CDR3 residues: CASKRVPSGSSYEQYF.

CDR3: CASSLPTGRTEAFF. The gene calls are TRBV11-2 and TRBJ1-1; the TCRdb D gene call, TRBD1, has no DNA to confirm it. CDR3 length: 14 amino acids. Per germline, CDR1 SGHAT and CDR2 FQNNGV.

The CDR3 loop is CASSRGPAFYGYTF. V usage is TRBV12-3 or TRBV12-4 and J usage is TRBJ1-2. This CDR3 contains 14 residues.

The chain is built from TRBV12-3 or TRBV12-4 and TRBJ2-7. The CDR3 has 12 amino acids. The CDR3 loop reads CASGFVGYEQYF.

This chain uses TRBV4-3 with TRBJ1-6; the TCRdb D gene call, TRBD1, has no DNA to confirm it. Germline-derived CDR1 and CDR2 are LGHNA and YSLEER. The CDR3 consists of 23 residues. The CDR3 sequence: CASSQDLSRAAGGNLAYNSPLHF.

The V and J genes are TRBV29-1 and TRBJ1-1. Germline V gene data show CDR1 as SQVTM and CDR2 as ANQGSEA. This CDR3 is built from 12 residues. CDR3: CSANPGGTEAFF. The entire variable domain, with the rest obtained from reference TRBV29-1 and TRBJ1-1, is as follows: SAVISQKPSRDICQRGTSLTIQCQVDSQVTMMFWYRQQPGQSLTLIATANQGSEATYESGFVIDKFPISRPNLTFSTLTVSNMSPEDSSIYLCSANPGGTEAFFGQGTRLTVV.

The chain is built from TRBV29-1 and TRBJ1-1; there is no DNA to check the TCRdb D call of TRBD1. This CDR3 region has 14 residues. CDR1 SQVTM and CDR2 ANQGSEA come from the germline V gene. The CDR3 spells CSVEGQSASTEAFF.

The genes are TRBV23-1 and TRBJ2-2; TCRdb's D call, TRBD2, is unchecked because there is no DNA. TRBV23-1 falls under the ORF class, with uncertain function. CDR3 length: 15 residues. The CDR3 here is CASSQDQRDTGELFF.

The chain combines TRBV10-1 with TRBJ2-1; TCRdb designates TRBD2, a call that cannot be tested without DNA. Germline loops: CDR1 WNHNN, CDR2 SYGVQD (reference sequence). This CDR3 has 16 residues. CDR3: CASSLFRAGVDNEQFF.

This chain uses TRBV7-9 with TRBJ1-2; TCRdb gives TRBD1 as the D gene, but with no DNA this cannot be confirmed. Germline values: CDR1 SEHNR, CDR2 FQNEAQ (reference sequence). The CDR3 loop spans 14 amino acids. CDR3 sequence reads: CASSLSGGIDGYTF. The full variable domain, with the rest looked up from reference TRBV7-9 and TRBJ1-2, is DTGVSQNPRHKITKRGQNVTFRCDPISEHNRLYWYRQTLGQGPEFLTYFQNEAQLEKSRLLSDRFSAERPKGSFSTLEIQRTEQGDSAMYLCASSLSGGIDGYTFGSGTRLTVV.

This sequence joins TRBV4-2 and TRBJ2-3; the D call from TCRdb, TRBD2, cannot be confirmed without DNA. CDR1 is LGHNA, CDR2 YNFKEQ, per germline. The CDR3 consists of 18 residues. CDR3 in amino acids: CASSRDRFRLGDTNTQYF.

V gene TRBV5-1 combines with J gene TRBJ2-1; TCRdb designates TRBD1, a call that cannot be tested without DNA. Germline CDR1 SGHRS, CDR2 YFSETQ. The CDR3 has 15 residues. The CDR3 loop reads CASSLPGNLGNEQFF.

The V call is TRBV9, the J call TRBJ2-1; TCRdb designates TRBD2, a call that cannot be tested without DNA. CDR3 length: 16 residues. CDR1 SGDLS and CDR2 YYNGEE come from the germline V gene. The CDR3 sequence is CASSVWTGIGIDEQFF.

This chain links TRBV4-2 with TRBJ2-7; TCRdb calls TRBD1, which cannot be checked without DNA. The CDR3 loop spans 14 amino acids. In germline, CDR1 is LGHNA, CDR2 YNFKEQ. The CDR3 sequence is CASSHKGQPYEQYF.

The V call is TRBV29-1, the J call TRBJ2-7; TCRdb calls TRBD1, which cannot be checked without DNA. Germline values: CDR1 SQVTM, CDR2 ANQGSEA. The CDR3 is made up of 14 amino acids. This CDR3 is CSVVMSDGTYEQYF.

The V call is TRBV12-3 or TRBV12-4, the J call TRBJ2-2. The CDR3 is 13 amino acids. The CDR3 protein is CASSFLSTGELFF.